The present entry profiles one T cell receptor beta chain with its context. Its antigen is currently not known. Base qualities are missing; no much larger clone stands one base away. CDR1 and CDR2, looked up from the germline V gene, are SGDLS and YYNGEE. Trimming at the junction amounts to 1 base on V and 5 bases on J, and the germline ends lie 12 bases apart. The CDR3 starts with the cysteine, ends with the phenylalanine, and has 15 residues. Only CDR3 DNA remains: 45 bases, in frame from the first base. Receptor amplification or capture employed the immunoSEQ multiplex PCR assay. Imported from immuneACCESS, the table was reduced by TCRdb to in-frame sequences with V and J called. These copies leave out some clones; in studies compared against another copy, an unresolved V gene accounts for under half, and the cause of the remainder is not known. This sample has 55,000 to 80,000 clones in its table, and approximately 94% of those were observed once. The ten largest account for 0.58% of the sample.

This specimen comes from a study of T cell changes during pregnancy in multiple sclerosis (dated by TCRdb to the late 2010s). About the full investigation: The study examined how the T cell repertoire changed over the course of pregnancy in women with multiple sclerosis.

Specimen: peripheral blood, collected in the third trimester of pregnancy. This clonotype was sampled from a female donor with multiple sclerosis, enrolled in a pregnancy study. Recombination connected TRBV9 to TRBJ1-4, with a weak D call of TRBD1 (6 bases match). The DNA is as follows: TGTGCCAGCAGCGTAAGGGGGAAACCGAATGAAAAACTGTTTTTT. It translates to CASSVRGKPNEKLFF.